Shown below are 21 T cell receptor beta chains from a single sample sequenced in a study of T cell repertoires in cytomegalovirus infection. Antigens of these TCRs are unknown. TCRdb fed the reads into MiXCR, producing one record per CDR3 protein. The sample includes about 700,000 distinct CDR3 sequences, around 31% seen only once; the top ten take roughly 18%. The specimen comprised cultured PBMCs, sampled from culture after CMV antigen stimulation. The receptors come from a human donor in good health (CMV status not recorded). Some clones in this sample may be carry-over from other donors' samples.

The rearrangement links TRBV2 to TRBJ2-1, with unresolved D. The CDR3 covers 13 residues. Per germline, CDR1 SNHLY and CDR2 FYNNEI. V lost 3 bases and J 8 bases, leaving 11 bases between the germline ends. DNA of the CDR3: TGTGCCAGCAGTGATAACCCGGCGGATGAGCAGTTCTTC. Its translation: CASSDNPADEQFF.

This clonotype was observed at least ten times. J is TRBJ2-5 and V is TRBV7-6; TRBD2 agrees at 11 bases. The CDR3 consists of 19 residues. Unmatched junction bases numbered 16, after V lost 3 bases and J lost 4 bases. The V gene's germline CDR1 is SGHVS and CDR2 FNYEAQ. CDR3 sequence (DNA): TGTGCCAGCAGCTTTCCCGTTGAAACTAGCGGGGGCCTCGGAGAGACCCAGTACTTC. Translation: CASSFPVETSGGLGETQYF.

The chain combines TRBV12-3 or TRBV12-4 with TRBJ2-5, with D perhaps matching TRBD1 or TRBD2 (5 bases each). CDR3 length: 14 amino acids. V dropped 5 bases and J dropped 5 bases, with 15 bases sitting between them. CDR3: CASSPGMGTETQYF. The CDR3 DNA reads as TGTGCCAGCAGTCCAGGGATGGGGACGGAGACCCAGTACTTC.

This chain links TRBV5-6 with TRBJ2-3; D is possibly TRBD1 (5 bases). Trimming cost V 5 bases and J 2 bases, with 21 bases left between them. Germline loops: CDR1 SGHDT, CDR2 YYEEEE. The CDR3 contains 17 residues. The CDR3 loop reads CASRLAGQGSSTDTQYF. DNA of the CDR3: TGTGCCAGCAGGCTGGCCGGTCAGGGCAGTTCCACAGATACGCAGTATTTT.

The chain combines TRBV5-1 with TRBJ1-5; no clear D gene. CDR1 SGHRS and CDR2 YFSETQ come from the germline V gene. The ends were cut back, 0 bases at V and 6 bases at J, with 7 bases in the middle. CDR3 length: 13 amino acids. CDR3 DNA sequence: TGCGCCAGCAGCTTGGAGGGCACTCAGCCCCAGCATTTT. Translated: CASSLEGTQPQHF.

This clonotype was picked up a small number of times. The chain has TRBV2 and TRBJ2-3, with 10 bases aligning to TRBD2. Germline CDR1 reads SNHLY; CDR2 reads FYNNEI. V lost 10 bases, J lost 4 bases, and 11 bases stayed unmatched. The CDR3 sequence is 15 residues long. CDR3 coding DNA: TGTGCCACCGAAAGGAGCGGGGGGGCCCCAGATACGCAGTATTTT. It codes for CATERSGGAPDTQYF.

Notes on this clonotype: One end of the junction is discordant with germline, which a read error may explain. The V gene is TRBV20-1, the J gene TRBJ2-7; 9 nucleotides align to TRBD2. This CDR3 comprises 14 residues. Germline V gene lookup returns CDR1 DFQATT and CDR2 SNEGSKA (reference sequence). For the CDR3, the DNA is TGCGGTGCTAAGGGCGGGAGGGTTCTCTACGAGCAGTACTTC. Its translation is CGAKGGRVLYEQYF.

This chain joins TRBV6-6 and TRBJ1-4, with TRBD1 as a possible D gene (5 bases). The CDR3 runs 16 residues. V was trimmed by 2 bases and J by 5 bases, leaving 15 bases between them. The V gene's germline CDR1 is MNHNY and CDR2 SVGAGI (reference sequence). CDR3 protein: CASSYEGQRSNEKLFF. The DNA for the CDR3 is TGTGCCAGCAGTTACGAGGGGCAGAGGTCAAATGAAAAACTGTTTTTT.

This clonotype was picked up a small number of times. CDR3 sequence: CASTKGGWDHNEQFF. As DNA, the CDR3 is TGTGCCAGCACCAAGGGCGGGTGGGATCACAATGAGCAGTTCTTC. The J gene is TRBJ2-1, the V gene TRBV6-2 or TRBV6-3, with D possibly being TRBD2 (5 bases). This CDR3 region has 15 residues. Per the germline V gene, CDR1 is MNHEY and CDR2 is SVGEGT. The V and J ends lost 7 bases and 5 bases respectively, with 18 bases between them.

This rearrangement joins TRBV2 to TRBJ2-5; D is unclear. Deletions cut 2 bases from V and 2 bases from J, with 9 bases between. Per the germline V gene, CDR1 is SNHLY and CDR2 is FYNNEI. The CDR3 length is 14 residues. The CDR3 spells CASSELVGQETQYF. CDR3 bases: TGTGCCAGCAGTGAATTGGTGGGGCAAGAGACCCAGTACTTC.

This sequence joins TRBV7-7 and TRBJ2-5, with TRBD2 matching 7 bases. The CDR3 runs to 18 residues. Germline V gene sequence: CDR1 SSHAT, CDR2 FNYEAQ (reference sequence). J gave up 0 bases and V 5 bases, and 15 bases lay outside the gene matches. The CDR3 spells CASSPGGRESPYQETQYF. Written as DNA, the CDR3 is TGTGCCAGCAGCCCAGGAGGGCGGGAGAGCCCGTACCAAGAGACCCAGTACTTC.

This clonotype has just a few counts. The genes are TRBV6-2 or TRBV6-3 and TRBJ2-7; weak D call: TRBD2 (6 bases). Germline CDR1 and CDR2: MNHEY and SVGEGT. The CDR3 has 14 residues. V gave up 10 bases and J gave up 4 bases, with 20 bases separating them. CDR3 coding DNA: TGTGCCACCCAACCCCCCGGGAGTAAGTACGAGCAGTACTTC. Translating gives CATQPPGSKYEQYF.

This clonotype was seen only a few times. This chain links TRBV15 with TRBJ1-3, with 10 bases aligning to TRBD1. The germline gives CDR1 LNHNV, CDR2 YYDKDF (reference sequence). V lost 1 base and J lost 3; bases outside the gene matches: 6. CDR3 length: 17 residues. CDR3 DNA sequence: TGTGCCACCAGCAGAGGTTTGACAGGGGGCTTTGGAAACACCATATATTTT. This translates into CATSRGLTGGFGNTIYF. The entire variable domain, with the rest obtained from reference TRBV15 and TRBJ1-3, is as follows: DAMVIQNPRYQVTQFGKPVTLSCSQTLNHNVMYWYQQKSSQAPKLLFHYYDKDFNNEADTPDNFQSRRPNTSFCFLDIRSPGLGDTAMYLCATSRGLTGGFGNTIYFGEGSWLTVV.

V gene TRBV12-3 or TRBV12-4 combines with J gene TRBJ1-1, with no clear D. CDR3 length: 11 amino acids. Trimming stripped 10 bases from V and 5 bases from J, with 11 bases between. In DNA form, the CDR3 reads TGTGCCAACAGCGGGGAAACTGAAGCTTTCTTT. Translating it yields CANSGETEAFF.

The chain employs TRBV10-3 and TRBJ2-7, with D perhaps matching TRBD2 (6 bases). The CDR3 runs 14 residues. From germline, CDR1 is ENHRY and CDR2 SYGVKD. With 4 bases removed from V and 5 bases from J, the gap between germline ends came to 15 bases. CDR3 loop: CAISGIGGSDEQYF. The CDR3 nucleotides read TGTGCCATCAGTGGGATTGGGGGGTCGGACGAGCAGTACTTC.

This clonotype was seen more than once but under ten times. This chain joins TRBV11-1 and TRBJ2-1; D is ambiguous. V was pared by 5 bases and J by 9 bases, with 17 bases between. CDR3 size: 14 residues. Germline CDR1 SGHAT, CDR2 FQDESV (reference sequence). The CDR3 is CASSRQYLGIEQFF. CDR3 in DNA: TGTGCCAGCAGCCGCCAATACCTGGGTATTGAGCAGTTCTTC.

This clonotype came up a few times. The CDR3 spells CASIEGDYNEQFF. As DNA, the CDR3 is TGTGCCAGCATCGAGGGGGACTACAATGAGCAGTTCTTC. The chain recombines TRBV2 with TRBJ2-1; the D gene is possibly TRBD1 (6 bases). The V end lost 7 bases, the J end lost 3 bases, and 10 bases lay between the germline ends. Germline lookup yields CDR1 SNHLY and CDR2 FYNNEI. This CDR3 contains 13 residues.

The sample holds a few counts of this clonotype. The rearrangement joins TRBV18 to TRBJ1-4; D is perhaps TRBD1 (5 bases). The CDR3 covers 16 residues. Trimming stripped 3 bases from V and 0 bases from J, with 11 bases between. Germline assignment: CDR1 KGHSH and CDR2 LQKENI. In nucleotides, the CDR3 is TGTGCCAGCTCACCTACAGGATCTGCAACTAATGAAAAACTGTTTTTT. The encoded protein is CASSPTGSATNEKLFF.

This clonotype occurred a few times. The chain carries TRBV20-1 and TRBJ1-1, with TRBD1 as a possible D gene (6 bases). The V end was cut by 6 bases, the J end by 3 bases, with 11 bases between. Germline lookup yields CDR1 DFQATT and CDR2 SNEGSKA (reference sequence). The CDR3 covers 12 residues. The CDR3 here is CSAKDRYTEAFF. CDR3 in DNA: TGCAGTGCCAAGGACAGATACACTGAAGCTTTCTTT.

This clonotype was seen ten or more times. The genes are TRBV7-2 and TRBJ2-1; 13 bases are shared with TRBD2. CDR3 length: 21 residues. Germline CDR1 and CDR2: SGHTA and FQGNSA. The V gene end was trimmed by 5 bases and the J gene end by 4 bases; junction bases not matched to a gene: 20. CDR3 DNA sequence: TGTGCCAGCAGCGCCCGACAGGGGGGACTAGCGGGACCCCTGGGGTACAATGAGCAGTTCTTC. It specifies CASSARQGGLAGPLGYNEQFF.

The J gene is TRBJ2-3, the V gene TRBV7-9; 13 positions agree with TRBD2. Germline V gives CDR1 SEHNR, CDR2 FQNEAQ (reference sequence). There are 17 residues in the CDR3. V shed 4 bases, J shed 6 bases, and the junction held 10 bases outside the gene matches. The CDR3 DNA reads TGTGCCAGCAGCTCAGGACTAGCGGGAGTCCCCGGGGATACGCAGTATTTT. Translation gives CASSSGLAGVPGDTQYF. Together with reference TRBV7-9 and TRBJ2-3, the CDR3 gives the full variable domain: DTGVSQNPRHKITKRGQNVTFRCDPISEHNRLYWYRQTLGQGPEFLTYFQNEAQLEKSRLLSDRFSAERPKGSFSTLEIQRTEQGDSAMYLCASSSGLAGVPGDTQYFGPGTRLTVL.